These T cell receptor beta chains were read from a single sample in a study of response to subunit inactivated influenza vaccine. Each CDR3 protein is one row after TCRdb ran MiXCR on the RT-PCR reads. Here the sample spans 750,000 to 850,000 distinct CDR3 sequences, approximately 18% being singletons. The specimen was PBMCs from blood, collected more than 4 days after vaccination. All receptors derive from a man over 45 who received an inactivated influenza vaccine. Each CDR3 is given with its conserved first and last residue. Each record gives: clone size, J gene, V gene, D gene, CDR3 DNA, CDR3 protein. D genes are given only for firm matches. The size of a clone is reported for some rows only, either as once, few or many, or as a class for expanded clones.

clone_size: many; j_call: TRBJ2-1; v_call: TRBV20-1; d_call: -; cdr3_nt: TGCAGTGCTAGGACTTACAATGAGCAGTTCTTC; cdr3_aa: CSARTYNEQFF
clone_size: -; j_call: TRBJ2-1; v_call: TRBV15; d_call: -; cdr3_nt: TGTGCCACCAGCAGAGATACCCCGCGGATGAATGAGCAGTTCTTC; cdr3_aa: CATSRDTPRMNEQFF
clone_size: -; j_call: TRBJ1-2; v_call: TRBV15; d_call: -; cdr3_nt: TGTGCCACCAGCCCAGGGGCTAACTATGGCTACACCTTC; cdr3_aa: CATSPGANYGYTF
clone_size: few; j_call: TRBJ1-4; v_call: TRBV29-1; d_call: -; cdr3_nt: TGCAGCGTAGGCAACACTAATGAAAAACTGTTTTTT; cdr3_aa: CSVGNTNEKLFF
clone_size: -; j_call: TRBJ2-5; v_call: TRBV20-1; d_call: -; cdr3_nt: TGCAGTGCTAGAGTCCCGGGCAGGGAGACCCAGTACTTC; cdr3_aa: CSARVPGRETQYF
clone_size: -; j_call: TRBJ2-1; v_call: TRBV5-1; d_call: TRBD2; cdr3_nt: TGCGCCAGCAGCTTGGTACGGGGGGGCCCTCGGGATGAGCAGTTCTTC; cdr3_aa: CASSLVRGGPRDEQFF
clone_size: -; j_call: TRBJ2-7; v_call: TRBV10-3; d_call: TRBD1; cdr3_nt: TGTGCCATCAGGACAGGGGGCAAAGACGAGCAGTACTTC; cdr3_aa: CAIRTGGKDEQYF
clone_size: -; j_call: TRBJ1-2; v_call: TRBV7-2; d_call: -; cdr3_nt: TGTGCCAGCAGCTTTATTCAGTCAGACTATGGCTACACCTTC; cdr3_aa: CASSFIQSDYGYTF
clone_size: -; j_call: TRBJ2-1; v_call: TRBV3-1; d_call: -; cdr3_nt: TGTGCCAGCAGCCAAGTCATGATCCGCTCCTACAATGAGCAGTTCTTC; cdr3_aa: CASSQVMIRSYNEQFF
clone_size: many; j_call: TRBJ2-1; v_call: TRBV29-1; d_call: TRBD1; cdr3_nt: TGCAGCGTTGAGGGACAGGGGGTTCTTTATGAGCAGTTCTTC; cdr3_aa: CSVEGQGVLYEQFF
clone_size: -; j_call: TRBJ2-7; v_call: TRBV9; d_call: -; cdr3_nt: TGTGCCAGCTCCACCGGGGTTAGCCCCGTGGCCTACGAGCAGTACTTC; cdr3_aa: CASSTGVSPVAYEQYF
clone_size: -; j_call: TRBJ2-7; v_call: TRBV6-2/TRBV6-3; d_call: TRBD1; cdr3_nt: TGTGCCAGCAGTTTCGACAGGGCCCCGGAGTACTTC; cdr3_aa: CASSFDRAPEYF
clone_size: many; j_call: TRBJ2-7; v_call: TRBV28; d_call: -; cdr3_nt: TGTGCCAGCAGTTTAACCAGTACCTACGAGCAGTACTTC; cdr3_aa: CASSLTSTYEQYF
clone_size: few; j_call: TRBJ2-5; v_call: TRBV9; d_call: TRBD2; cdr3_nt: TGTGCCAGCAGCGCCACCGGGACTACAAAAGAGACCCAGTACTTC; cdr3_aa: CASSATGTTKETQYF
clone_size: few; j_call: TRBJ1-2; v_call: TRBV6-5; d_call: -; cdr3_nt: TGTGCCAGCAGTTACTCCCCCGCGGGGACGAACTATGGCTACACCTTC; cdr3_aa: CASSYSPAGTNYGYTF
clone_size: -; j_call: TRBJ2-2; v_call: TRBV12-3/TRBV12-4; d_call: -; cdr3_nt: TGTGCCAGCAGCTCTCTAGGCACCGGGGAGCTGTTTTTT; cdr3_aa: CASSSLGTGELFF
clone_size: -; j_call: TRBJ2-7; v_call: TRBV4-3; d_call: -; cdr3_nt: TGCGCCAGCAGCCAAGAGTGGCAGGTCCCCTACGAGCAGTACTTC; cdr3_aa: CASSQEWQVPYEQYF
clone_size: many; j_call: TRBJ1-5; v_call: TRBV20-1; d_call: -; cdr3_nt: TGCAGTGCCCCCGCGGGGGGTCCGGGCAATCAGCCCCAGCATTTT; cdr3_aa: CSAPAGGPGNQPQHF
clone_size: -; j_call: TRBJ2-1; v_call: TRBV28; d_call: TRBD2; cdr3_nt: TGTGCCAGCAGTCCCCAGCGGGACGGCTACAATGAGCAGTTCTTC; cdr3_aa: CASSPQRDGYNEQFF
clone_size: few; j_call: TRBJ2-7; v_call: TRBV7-6; d_call: TRBD1; cdr3_nt: TGTGCCAGCAGCTTGGCCCGGGACAGGGGAGGGAACGAGCAGTACTTC; cdr3_aa: CASSLARDRGGNEQYF
clone_size: many; j_call: TRBJ2-3; v_call: TRBV12-3/TRBV12-4; d_call: TRBD2; cdr3_nt: TGTGCCAGCTATACTAGCGGGAGTACAGATACGCAGTATTTT; cdr3_aa: CASYTSGSTDTQYF
clone_size: few; j_call: TRBJ1-1; v_call: TRBV28; d_call: -; cdr3_nt: TGTGCCAGCAGTTTCAATGGGAGGGATGCCCGCTTACACACTGAAGCTTTCTTT; cdr3_aa: CASSFNGRDARLHTEAFF
clone_size: many; j_call: TRBJ2-1; v_call: TRBV7-2; d_call: TRBD2; cdr3_nt: TGTGCCAGCAGCTTACCGGGGGGTTACAATGAGCAGTTCTTC; cdr3_aa: CASSLPGGYNEQFF
clone_size: many; j_call: TRBJ2-1; v_call: TRBV6-1; d_call: TRBD2; cdr3_nt: TGTGCCAGCAGAACCCTCCCGGGACTAGGCTACAATGAGCAGTTCTTC; cdr3_aa: CASRTLPGLGYNEQFF
clone_size: many; j_call: TRBJ2-3; v_call: TRBV28; d_call: -; cdr3_nt: TGTGCCAGCAGCCCGGGACCTAACACAGATACGCAGTATTTT; cdr3_aa: CASSPGPNTDTQYF
clone_size: -; j_call: TRBJ2-7; v_call: TRBV20-1; d_call: TRBD2; cdr3_nt: TGCAGTGCTAGAGTCGGCGGGAGGGACTACGAGCAGTACTTC; cdr3_aa: CSARVGGRDYEQYF
clone_size: few; j_call: TRBJ1-1; v_call: TRBV20-1; d_call: -; cdr3_nt: TGCAGTGCTAGTAGGGGTGGGGAGGCCCAAGCTTTCTTT; cdr3_aa: CSASRGGEAQAFF
clone_size: -; j_call: TRBJ2-1; v_call: TRBV5-4; d_call: TRBD2; cdr3_nt: TGTGCCAGCAGCTGGAGATTAGCGGGAGGTAACAATGAGCAGTTCTTC; cdr3_aa: CASSWRLAGGNNEQFF
clone_size: few; j_call: TRBJ2-1; v_call: TRBV20-1; d_call: TRBD2; cdr3_nt: TGCAGTGCTAGTATCTCGGGAGGACACAATGAGCAGTTCTTC; cdr3_aa: CSASISGGHNEQFF
clone_size: few; j_call: TRBJ2-5; v_call: TRBV9; d_call: -; cdr3_nt: TGTGCCAGCGGCCGGGGGCAAGAGACCCAGTACTTC; cdr3_aa: CASGRGQETQYF
clone_size: few; j_call: TRBJ1-1; v_call: TRBV20-1; d_call: -; cdr3_nt: TGCAGTGCCGCCCCCCAGGGTTCCGCTTTCTTT; cdr3_aa: CSAAPQGSAFF
clone_size: -; j_call: TRBJ1-5; v_call: TRBV6-2/TRBV6-3; d_call: TRBD1; cdr3_nt: TGTGCCAGCCGGGACAGGAAAAATCAGCCCCAGCATTTT; cdr3_aa: CASRDRKNQPQHF
clone_size: few; j_call: TRBJ2-5; v_call: TRBV12-3/TRBV12-4; d_call: TRBD2; cdr3_nt: TGTGCCAGCAGCCTGTCGGCGGGGGGCGCAGAGACCCAGTACTTC; cdr3_aa: CASSLSAGGAETQYF
clone_size: -; j_call: TRBJ2-3; v_call: TRBV12-3/TRBV12-4; d_call: TRBD2; cdr3_nt: TGTGCCAGCAGTTTAGCGGCGGGAGGGTGGGATACGCAGTATTTT; cdr3_aa: CASSLAAGGWDTQYF
clone_size: -; j_call: TRBJ2-3; v_call: TRBV5-6; d_call: -; cdr3_nt: TGTGCCAGCAGGGCCAGGACTAGCACAGATACGCAGTATTTT; cdr3_aa: CASRARTSTDTQYF
clone_size: many; j_call: TRBJ1-5; v_call: TRBV12-3/TRBV12-4; d_call: -; cdr3_nt: TGTGCCAGCACCCTTGGGGGCAATCAGCCCCAGCATTTT; cdr3_aa: CASTLGGNQPQHF
clone_size: few; j_call: TRBJ1-1; v_call: TRBV18; d_call: -; cdr3_nt: TGTGCCAGCTCGCAACAGGGGAACACTGAAGCTTTCTTT; cdr3_aa: CASSQQGNTEAFF
clone_size: few; j_call: TRBJ1-5; v_call: TRBV12-3/TRBV12-4; d_call: -; cdr3_nt: TGTGCCAGCAGTTTAAGGTCTCAGGGCAATCAGCCCCAGCATTTT; cdr3_aa: CASSLRSQGNQPQHF
clone_size: many; j_call: TRBJ2-3; v_call: TRBV20-1; d_call: -; cdr3_nt: TGCAGTGCTATAAGTCGAGCCGCAGATACGCAGTATTTT; cdr3_aa: CSAISRAADTQYF
clone_size: many; j_call: TRBJ1-3; v_call: TRBV10-3; d_call: -; cdr3_nt: TGTGCCATCAGTGAGGCCCTCGATGGAAACACCATATATTTT; cdr3_aa: CAISEALDGNTIYF